This TCR beta chain was profiled in a study of CD8 T cells in ankylosing spondylitis. To note about this clonotype: What it recognizes is unknown. This may be a read error: a much more frequent sequence differs by one nucleotide.

Study-wide points: Clones linked to disease were reported to show significant enrichment in matched ankylosing spondylitis synovial fluid. Seemingly distinctive of ankylosing spondylitis blood was a TCR beta motif formed by eight highly homologous variants.

TCRdb independently ran MiXCR on the 5' RACE reads; one entry per CDR3 protein. The table lists around 490,000 distinct CDR3 sequences, 5.3% of them singletons, with roughly 3.5% in the top ten. The sequence was collected from a male donor with ankylosing spondylitis. Source material: blood, either unsorted or a sorted T cell fraction (not recorded which).

DNA for the CDR3: TGTGCCAGCAGCAAAGGGTTGGAGAACACTGAAGCTTTCTTT. This translates into CASSKGLENTEAFF. The chain uses TRBV3-1 and TRBJ1-1; D is uncertain. The CDR3 contains 14 residues. Germline V gene lookup returns CDR1 LGHDT and CDR2 YNNKEL (reference sequence). The V end was cut by 5 bases, the J end by 1 base, with 11 bases between.